The source of this TCR beta chain is a study of T cell repertoires in cytomegalovirus infection. Each CDR3 protein gets one entry after TCRdb re-called the reads with MiXCR. The sample includes 450,000 to 600,000 distinct CDR3 sequences, approximately 46% of them seen just once. The trim removed 8 bases at V and 4 bases at J, leaving 7 bases unmatched. Germline CDR1 MNHEY, CDR2 SVGEGT. The CDR3 consists of 15 residues. The sample holds a few counts of this clonotype. The antigen remains undetermined. Source: cultured PBMCs, taken from culture after CMV antigen stimulation. This clonotype was sampled from a human donor in good health (CMV status not recorded). Some clones in this sample may be carry-over from other donors' samples. The chain is built from TRBV6-2 or TRBV6-3 and TRBJ1-4; 10 nucleotides match TRBD1. The CDR3 protein is CASRRDRGVNEKLFF. Here the CDR3 DNA reads TGTGCCAGCCGCCGGGACAGGGGCGTTAATGAAAAACTGTTTTTT.